The 14 T cell receptor beta chains listed next were all sequenced from one sample in a study of blood T cell repertoires in COVID-19 (TCRdb year 2020). Libraries were built with the immunoSEQ multiplex PCR assay. TCRdb provides this immuneACCESS table in a form limited to in-frame rearrangements. Some clones are lacking; in checked studies, under half of them reflect an unresolved V gene, and why the rest are absent is not known. The sample table lists hundreds of thousands of clones, roughly 85% of them with a count of one. Of the sample, about 2.7% is held by the ten largest clones. What was sequenced was PBMCs or T cells enriched from blood (not recorded which). These receptors came from a woman aged 45-65 years who had recovered from COVID-19.

V and J are TRBV19 and TRBJ1-1, with TRBD1 matching over 8 bases. CDR1 is LNHDA and CDR2 is SQIVND in the germline V gene (reference sequence). CDR3 length: 13 amino acids. The V gene end was trimmed by 6 bases and the J gene end by 10 bases; junction bases not matched to a gene: 10. Here the CDR3 DNA reads TGTGCCAGTAGCAAGATAGACAGGGGAGCAGCTTTCTTT. Amino acids: CASSKIDRGAAFF. Supplemented by reference TRBV19 and TRBJ1-1, the full variable domain reads DGGITQSPKYLFRKEGQNVTLSCEQNLNHDAMYWYRQDPGQGLRLIYYSQIVNDFQKGDIAEGYSVSREKKESFPLTVTSAQKNPTAFYLCASSKIDRGAAFFGQGTRLTVV.

The V call is TRBV5-1, the J call TRBJ2-5; 14 bases are shared with TRBD2. The CDR3 is 18 residues long. Germline assignment: CDR1 SGHRS and CDR2 YFSETQ. Trimming removed 0 bases from V and 5 bases from J; junction bases left unmatched: 9. The CDR3: CASSLGLAGGDGRETQYF. DNA for the CDR3: TGCGCCAGCAGCTTGGGACTAGCGGGAGGGGACGGCCGGGAGACCCAGTACTTC.

The V call is TRBV2, the J call TRBJ2-7; TRBD2 agrees at 9 bases. After removal of 6 bases from V and 3 bases from J, the junction contained 9 bases not matched to a gene. Germline V gene sequence: CDR1 SNHLY, CDR2 FYNNEI. The CDR3 loop spans 15 amino acids. The CDR3 loop is CASRPSGGLLYEQYF. CDR3 coding DNA: TGTGCCAGCAGACCAAGCGGGGGGTTACTCTACGAGCAGTACTTC.

CDR3 sequence (DNA): TGTGCCAGCAGTGATGTGACAGCGTATGGCTACACCTTC. This translates into CASSDVTAYGYTF. The chain is built from TRBV2 and TRBJ1-2; tentatively, D is TRBD1 (5 bases). Trimming removed 3 bases at V and 5 bases at J, with 10 bases between. The CDR3 runs to 13 residues. The germline gives CDR1 SNHLY, CDR2 FYNNEI.

This clone showed up just once. The chain is built from TRBV12-3 or TRBV12-4 and TRBJ1-2; TRBD1 is a possible D gene (5 bases). The germline V and J ends were trimmed by 5 bases and 6 bases, with 7 bases remaining between them. The CDR3 length is 11 residues. CDR3 region: CASSTRDGYTF. As DNA, the CDR3 is TGTGCCAGCAGTACCAGGGATGGCTACACCTTC.

This chain uses TRBV5-4 with TRBJ1-2; 7 nucleotides line up with TRBD1. Trimming at V came to 4 bases and at J to 7 bases, leaving 16 bases not matched to a gene. The CDR3 loop spans 16 amino acids. Germline assignment: CDR1 SGHNT and CDR2 YYREEE (reference sequence). The CDR3 loop is CASSRPARTGGFGYTF. CDR3 nucleotide sequence: TGTGCCAGCAGCCGACCAGCGAGGACAGGCGGTTTTGGCTACACCTTC.

The chain has TRBV5-6 and TRBJ1-2; 8 nucleotides align to TRBD1. There are 14 residues in the CDR3. The V segment lost 4 bases and the J segment 2 bases; nucleotides outside the gene matches: 4. In germline, CDR1 is SGHDT, CDR2 YYEEEE. The CDR3 DNA follows: TGTGCCAGCAGCGCCCGGACAGGGAACTATGGCTACACCTTC. Protein sequence: CASSARTGNYGYTF.

This rearrangement joins TRBV5-1 to TRBJ2-1; 16 nucleotides line up with TRBD2. CDR1 and CDR2 (germline): SGHRS, YFSETQ. The CDR3 is made up of 16 amino acids. After removal of 4 bases from V and 9 bases from J, the junction contained 7 bases not matched to a gene. The CDR3 protein is CASSPGTSGGASEQFF. The CDR3 DNA reads TGCGCCAGCAGCCCCGGGACTAGCGGGGGGGCCAGTGAGCAGTTCTTC.

This clone was found once. This chain links TRBV4-1 with TRBJ2-3; TRBD1 matches 8 bases. V trimming: 4 bases; J trimming: 2 bases; junction bases outside the gene matches: 8. Per the germline V gene, CDR1 is MGHRA and CDR2 is YSYEKL. CDR3 length: 16 residues. CDR3 in DNA: TGCGCCAGCAGCCCTTCTGGACAGGGCTTCACAGATACGCAGTATTTT. It encodes CASSPSGQGFTDTQYF.

The sample holds one count of this clone. The chain has TRBV18 and TRBJ1-4, with 7 bases identical to TRBD1. CDR3 length: 17 amino acids. Germline CDR1 and CDR2: KGHSH and LQKENI. With V trimmed by 1 base and J by 7 bases, 12 bases remained unmatched. CDR3 region: CASSPLDRVAGGEKLFF. As DNA, the CDR3 is TGTGCCAGCTCACCACTTGACAGGGTGGCCGGAGGTGAAAAACTGTTTTTT.

This chain joins TRBV6-5 and TRBJ2-4; D not certain. The CDR3 totals 13 residues. Per germline, CDR1 MNHEY and CDR2 SVGAGI. V lost 9 bases, J lost 0 bases, and 9 bases lay in between. CDR3 coding DNA: TGTGCCAGTGAGGCCCTAGCCAAAAACATTCAGTACTTC. Translation gives CASEALAKNIQYF.

The rearrangement joins TRBV28 to TRBJ1-4; TRBD1 is a possible D gene (5 bases). The CDR3 consists of 13 residues. V shed 5 bases and J shed 10 bases, with 14 bases lying between them. Germline-derived CDR1 and CDR2 are MDHEN and SYDVKM. The CDR3 DNA follows: TGTGCCAGCAGTCCCGGCCAGGGTGGAAAACTGTTTTTT. Encoded protein: CASSPGQGGKLFF.

J is TRBJ2-2 and V is TRBV27; TRBD1 matches 9 bases. Germline V gives CDR1 MNHEY, CDR2 SMNVEV (reference sequence). V lost 6 bases and J lost 7; bases outside the gene matches: 9. The CDR3 extends over 15 amino acids. CDR3 region: CASRSAGTGNGELFF. In DNA form, the CDR3 reads TGTGCCAGCAGGAGCGCCGGGACAGGGAACGGGGAGCTGTTTTTT.

The chain uses TRBV12-3 or TRBV12-4 and TRBJ1-3; TRBD1 agrees at 10 bases. The V gene end was trimmed by 8 bases and the J gene end by 4 bases; junction bases not matched to a gene: 2. This CDR3 spans 13 amino acids. This CDR3 reads CASWTGGGNTIYF. The CDR3 DNA is TGTGCCAGCTGGACAGGGGGAGGAAACACCATATATTTT.